This T cell receptor (beta chain) was recovered during a study of shared clonotypes between healthy human individuals. Germline CDR1 and CDR2: MNHEY and SVGAGI. The CDR3 length is 14 residues. Study results and limitations: Since donors were few, the genetic and exposure-history diversity represented was limited.

Details on this clone: What it recognizes is unknown. A read error may account for a junction end that differs from germline.

In the authors' workflow: As immunoSEQ supplied junction-only sequences (without quality scores), filtering differed. Measured with immunoSEQ multiplex PCR; TCRdb has only the in-frame clones, and not every one. That table is the source of V, J and clone size, and D and trimming were worked out from the DNA. The sample yields roughly 490,000 clones, around 80% seen once. Sequencing was done on a sample of PBMCs. This receptor was identified in a middle-aged woman in good health. Some clones in this sample may be carry-over from other donors' samples. The chain is built from TRBV6-5 and TRBJ1-1; 7 bases line up with TRBD1. The CDR3 nucleotides are TGTGCCAGCAATTACAGGGGCCCGAACACTGAAGCTTTCTTT. Its translation: CASNYRGPNTEAFF.